The source of this T cell receptor (beta chain) is a study of blood T cells in healthy people across ages. Notes on this clonotype: Antigen specificity is unknown.

Primers used in a second PCR of about 7 to 12 cycles were a sample-barcoded 5' primer and a J-beta primer mix. Per sample, CDR3-containing paired-end reads numbered at least 2.5 million. TCRdb called the 5' RACE reads again in MiXCR, with one record for every CDR3 protein. The sample has about 1.4 million distinct CDR3 sequences, approximately 60% seen once. J was trimmed by 4 bases and V by 1 base; bases with no gene match: 10. Looked up from germline, CDR1 is LNHNV and CDR2 is YYDKDF (reference sequence). This CDR3 spans 17 amino acids. General study points: Per million T cells, TCR beta diversity dropped roughly linearly as age increased.

This chain connects TRBV15 to TRBJ2-4; the match to TRBD1 covers 7 bases. Sequencing was performed on blood. The receptor's source is a man between 18 and 29 years old in good health. The DNA for the CDR3 is TGTGCCACCAGCAGAGCGACCCCCGGGACAGCTAAAAACATTCAGTACTTC. This encodes CATSRATPGTAKNIQYF.